These 18 T cell receptor beta chains were sequenced from one sample in a study of T cell repertoires in cytomegalovirus infection. What these receptors recognize is not known. MiXCR, applied by TCRdb to the reads, yields one record per CDR3 protein. This table holds 550,000 to 850,000 distinct CDR3 sequences, around 32% found once. Sequenced material: cultured PBMCs, taken from culture after CMV antigen stimulation. The receptors originated from a human donor in good health (CMV status not recorded). Some clones in this sample may be carry-over from other donors' samples.

The sample holds a few counts of this clonotype. This chain connects TRBV7-6 to TRBJ2-7; D remains unclear. The V end was cut by 1 base, the J end by 10 bases, with 20 bases between. The CDR3 runs 15 residues. Germline V lookup: CDR1 SGHVS, CDR2 FNYEAQ. The CDR3 coding sequence is TGTGCCAGCAGCTTAGTAGGAGCACTTCCAGACGGACAGTACTTC. This codes for CASSLVGALPDGQYF.

In this sample, this clonotype turned up a few times. The CDR3, as DNA: TGTGCCAGCAGTTACCCGGGACTAGCGGCCTACGAGCAGTACTTC. Protein sequence: CASSYPGLAAYEQYF. The V call is TRBV6-2 or TRBV6-3, the J call TRBJ2-7, with TRBD2 matching over 11 bases. This CDR3 has 15 residues. V shed 2 bases, J shed 2 bases, and the junction held 2 bases outside the gene matches. Germline values: CDR1 MNHEY, CDR2 SVGEGT.

V usage is TRBV28 and J usage is TRBJ1-3; weak D call: TRBD1 (5 bases). V dropped 6 bases and J dropped 1 base, with 13 bases sitting between them. Germline V gene lookup returns CDR1 MDHEN and CDR2 SYDVKM. This CDR3 has 15 residues. The CDR3, as DNA: TGTGCCAGCAGCCCACCGACAGAGTCTGGAAACACCATATATTTT. Protein product: CASSPPTESGNTIYF. The variable domain in full, with the rest retrieved from reference TRBV28 and TRBJ1-3, is DVKVTQSSRYLVKRTGEKVFLECVQDMDHENMFWYRQDPGLGLRLIYFSYDVKMKEKGDIPEGYSVSREKKERFSLILESASTNQTSMYLCASSPPTESGNTIYFGEGSWLTVV.

Written as DNA, the CDR3 is TGTGCCAGCAGTGGCGTCCTGGGGGATACGCAGTATTTT. Its translation: CASSGVLGDTQYF. The chain links TRBV2 to TRBJ2-3; no reliable D call. The length of the CDR3 is 13 residues. The V gene lost 4 bases and the J gene lost 6 bases, with 11 bases spanning the gap. The V gene's germline CDR1 is SNHLY and CDR2 FYNNEI.

The chain combines TRBV20-1 with TRBJ1-1; D unclear. V was clipped by 4 bases and J by 11 bases, with 17 bases between them. This CDR3 region has 12 residues. CDR1 is DFQATT, CDR2 SNEGSKA, per germline (reference sequence). The CDR3 coding sequence is TGCAGTGCTACTTCTCCGGGGATCGTGGCTTTCTTT. Residues: CSATSPGIVAFF.

The genes are TRBV5-6 and TRBJ1-1, with 7 bases identical to TRBD1. The germline V gene has CDR1 SGHDT and CDR2 YYEEEE. The V gene end was trimmed by 2 bases and the J gene end by 8 bases; junction bases not matched to a gene: 6. CDR3 length: 13 residues. CDR3 nucleotides: TGTGCCAGCAGCTTCGCAGGGGGTAGGGAAGCTTTCTTT. It is translated as CASSFAGGREAFF. The full variable domain, with the rest looked up from reference TRBV5-6 and TRBJ1-1, is DAGVTQSPTHLIKTRGQQVTLRCSPKSGHDTVSWYQQALGQGPQFIFQYYEEEERQRGNFPDRFSGHQFPNYSSELNVNALLLGDSALYLCASSFAGGREAFFGQGTRLTVV.

V and J are TRBV10-3 and TRBJ2-3; 8 bases are a match to TRBD1. The CDR3 totals 16 residues. Germline lookup yields CDR1 ENHRY and CDR2 SYGVKD. V shed 2 bases, J shed 4 bases, and the junction held 8 bases outside the gene matches. The CDR3 bases are TGTGCCATCAGTGAGCCGGACAGGGTGATGGCAGATACGCAGTATTTT. Amino acids: CAISEPDRVMADTQYF.

This clonotype was seen at least ten times. This sequence joins TRBV7-2 and TRBJ2-3, with a weak D call TRBD2 (5 bases). CDR1 and CDR2 (germline): SGHTA, FQGNSA. The length of the CDR3 is 14 residues. V dropped 10 bases and J dropped 3 bases, with 17 bases sitting between them. The CDR3 sequence is CATTELGGTDTQYF. CDR3 DNA sequence: TGTGCCACCACAGAATTAGGAGGTACAGATACGCAGTATTTT.

The chain carries TRBV19 and TRBJ1-2; D perhaps matches TRBD1 (6 bases). This CDR3 comprises 14 residues. In germline, CDR1 is LNHDA, CDR2 SQIVND (reference sequence). Trimming removed 0 bases at V and 3 bases at J, with 8 bases between. CDR3 sequence (DNA): TGTGCCAGTAGTATAGAAGCAGGGGACTATGGCTACACCTTC. It codes for CASSIEAGDYGYTF.

The chain combines TRBV6-5 with TRBJ2-3, with 11 bases fitting TRBD1. The CDR3 totals 16 residues. CDR1 MNHEY and CDR2 SVGAGI come from the germline V gene. The J segment lost 5 bases and the V segment lost 6 bases, leaving 10 bases of the junction unmatched. CDR3 nucleotide sequence: TGTGCCAGCAGACCACCGGGACAGGGGGTTGGAGATACGCAGTATTTT. Translating gives CASRPPGQGVGDTQYF.

This clonotype occurred a few times. The chain combines TRBV15 with TRBJ2-7, with D maybe TRBD1 (6 bases). This CDR3 spans 15 amino acids. The germline V and J ends were trimmed by 2 bases and 0 bases, with 11 bases remaining between them. The germline V gene has CDR1 LNHNV and CDR2 YYDKDF (reference sequence). CDR3 nucleotide sequence: TGTGCCACCAGCAGACAATGGGACAACTCCTACGAGCAGTACTTC. Amino acid sequence: CATSRQWDNSYEQYF.

A few counts support this clonotype. The V gene is TRBV28, the J gene TRBJ1-1; D may be TRBD1 (5 bases). From germline, CDR1 is MDHEN and CDR2 SYDVKM. The CDR3 consists of 14 residues. Trimming took off 3 bases at V and 1 base at J, with 9 bases between the two ends. The CDR3 bases are TGTGCCAGCAGTTTCCACGGACAGAACACTGAAGCTTTCTTT. This gives the protein CASSFHGQNTEAFF.

This clonotype was recorded once. The V gene is TRBV28, the J gene TRBJ1-5; possible D gene TRBD1, 6 bases. V lost 4 bases to trimming and J lost 6 bases, with 13 bases between them. The CDR3 runs to 14 residues. CDR1 is MDHEN, CDR2 SYDVKM, per germline. CDR3 coding DNA: TGTGCCAGCAGTTCTTGGCCCAGGGGTCAGCCCCAGCATTTT. It yields the protein CASSSWPRGQPQHF. Variable domain in full (rest from reference TRBV28 and TRBJ1-5): DVKVTQSSRYLVKRTGEKVFLECVQDMDHENMFWYRQDPGLGLRLIYFSYDVKMKEKGDIPEGYSVSREKKERFSLILESASTNQTSMYLCASSSWPRGQPQHFGDGTRLSIL.

In regard to this clonotype: One junction end does not reproduce the germline sequence, and a read error may be involved. This rearrangement joins TRBV7-8 to TRBJ2-2; D uncertain. This CDR3 has 14 amino acids. The germline CDR1 and CDR2 sequences are SGHVS and FQNEAQ. CDR3 in amino acids: CASSPASNTEELFF. CDR3 DNA sequence: TGTGCCAGCAGCCCGGCCAGCAACACCGAGGAGCTGTTTTTT. Based on the CDR3 plus reference TRBV7-8 and TRBJ2-2, the full variable domain is GAGVSQSPRYKVAKRGQDVALRCDPISGHVSLFWYQQALGQGPEFLTYFQNEAQLDKSGLPSDRFFAERPEGSVSTLKIQRTQQEDSAVYLCASSPASNTEELFFGEGSRLTVL.

The gene calls are TRBV5-1 and TRBJ2-4; D gene ambiguous. Per germline, CDR1 SGHRS and CDR2 YFSETQ. This CDR3 has 14 amino acids. V dropped 0 bases and J dropped 0 bases, with 4 bases sitting between them. The CDR3 coding sequence is TGCGCCAGCAGCTTGGAGGCAGCCAAAAACATTCAGTACTTC. It yields the protein CASSLEAAKNIQYF.

This clonotype was observed a handful of times. This chain connects TRBV7-2 to TRBJ2-7; D is unclear. CDR3 length equals 14 residues. The V end was cut by 2 bases, the J end by 3 bases, with 11 bases between. Germline loops: CDR1 SGHTA, CDR2 FQGNSA. CDR3 nucleotides: TGTGCCAGCAGCTTAAGGAGCCCGTTCTACGAGCAGTACTTC. Translated, it gives CASSLRSPFYEQYF.

V and J are TRBV10-3 and TRBJ1-2; TRBD1 agrees at 9 bases. This CDR3 comprises 14 residues. CDR1 and CDR2 from the germline V gene are ENHRY and SYGVKD. J lost 7 bases, V lost 6 bases, and 9 bases had no gene match. This chain's CDR3 is CAIRDRDRAVGYTF. CDR3 DNA: TGTGCCATCAGGGACCGGGACAGGGCTGTTGGCTACACCTTC.

The sample holds a few counts of this clonotype. The genes are TRBV7-2 and TRBJ2-2; the match to TRBD2 covers 11 bases. CDR1 and CDR2 (germline): SGHTA, FQGNSA. This CDR3 contains 19 residues. Trimming took 5 bases from V and 4 from J; bases not matched to a gene: 15. Here the CDR3 reads CASSPRPVAGGPGTGELFF. The CDR3 coding sequence is TGTGCCAGCAGCCCAAGGCCGGTAGCGGGGGGGCCGGGCACCGGGGAGCTGTTTTTT.